This T cell receptor beta chain was found in a study of blood T cell repertoires in COVID-19. Background on the study: PBMCs, B-cell-depleted T cells, or T cells provided the cDNA or gDNA that made up the material.

Original methodology: Counts of nucleated cells, estimated from reference gene primer amplification, were obtained. Sequencing was performed with immunoSEQ multiplex PCR; in TCRdb, only in-frame clones are kept and a portion is missing. V and J calls and clone size follow that table, whereas D and trimming were derived from the DNA. Here the sample spans some 240,000 clones, about 81% being singletons. V was trimmed by 7 bases and J by 1 base, leaving 8 bases between them. Germline V gene sequence: CDR1 DFQATT, CDR2 SNEGSKA (reference sequence). The CDR3 covers 11 residues. A Seattle source enrolled patients during active infection and followed them longitudinally.

This receptor was obtained from a woman aged 70 to 79 with COVID-19, enrolled during active disease. The chain combines TRBV20-1 with TRBJ2-7; D is uncertain. The sequenced sample consisted of peripheral blood. DNA for the CDR3: TGCAGTGTCCGGAGTTCCTACGAGCAGTACTTC. It specifies CSVRSSYEQYF.